A selection of T cell receptor beta chains follows, all from one sample in a study of CD8 T cells in Susac syndrome. One entry per CDR3 protein, called by TCRdb with MiXCR from the immunoSEQ multiplex PCR reads. The data contain almost 450,000 distinct CDR3 sequences, around 85% of them seen just once; the ten biggest clones take up under 0.15%. The sequenced sample consisted of CD8+ T cells from PBMCs. These receptors were collected from a human donor with multiple sclerosis. CDR3s include the opening cysteine and the closing phenylalanine or tryptophan. D genes are given only for firm matches. Rows give clone size only sometimes, using once, few, many, or a class for an expanded clone.

v_call	clone_size	d_call	j_call	cdr3_nt	cdr3_aa
TRBV7-9	NA	TRBD1	TRBJ2-7	TGTGCCAGCAGCCCCCGGGACAGGATCTACGAGCAGTACTTC	CASSPRDRIYEQYF
TRBV6-5	once	TRBD2	TRBJ2-5	TGTGCCAGCAGATCGGGACTAGCGGGGGTGGAGACCCAGTACTTC	CASRSGLAGVETQYF
TRBV24-1	NA	NA	TRBJ2-1	TGTGCCACCAGTGGAGGGTACAATGAGCAGTTCTTC	CATSGGYNEQFF
TRBV27	NA	TRBD1	TRBJ2-1	TGTGCCAGCAGTGGAACAGGGGGCTACGATGAGCAGTTCTTC	CASSGTGGYDEQFF
TRBV30	NA	NA	TRBJ2-7	TGTGCCTGGAGTGCCCCATACACCTACGAGCAGTACTTC	CAWSAPYTYEQYF
TRBV7-9	once	NA	TRBJ2-7	TGTGCCAGCAGTTCTACAGGTAGTGTGGACTTC	CASSSTGSVDF
TRBV9	NA	NA	TRBJ1-1	TGTGCCAGCACCTTAACAGGGAGGAGCACTGAAGCTTTCTTT	CASTLTGRSTEAFF
TRBV27	NA	TRBD1	TRBJ1-5	TGTGCCAGCAGTTCGGGACAGGAGAATCAGCCCCAGCATTTT	CASSSGQENQPQHF
TRBV28	NA	TRBD1	TRBJ1-1	TGTGCCAGCAGTTTATCGGACAGGGAGATTAACACTGAAGCTTTCTTT	CASSLSDREINTEAFF
TRBV27	once	NA	TRBJ2-1	TGTGCCAGCAGTCAATACGCTCAGTTTGGGGATGAGCAGTTCTTC	CASSQYAQFGDEQFF
TRBV5-6	NA	NA	TRBJ1-1	TGTGCCAGCAGCCTGGCGGGTTATTATGCTGAAGCTTTCTTT	CASSLAGYYAEAFF
TRBV29-1	NA	NA	TRBJ2-1	TGCAGCGTTGCAAGCGGCAATGAGCAGTTCTTC	CSVASGNEQFF
TRBV9	once	TRBD2	TRBJ2-1	TGTGCCAGCAGCGTATCGGGTAGCGGGGCCTACAATGAGCAGTTCTTC	CASSVSGSGAYNEQFF
TRBV4-1	NA	NA	TRBJ1-1	TGCGCCAGCAGCCAAGGCTCGGGGCGGGCTGAAGCTTTCTTT	CASSQGSGRAEAFF
TRBV19	NA	TRBD2	TRBJ2-2	TGTGCCAGTACACCCTCAGCGGGGGCTGGGAACACCGGGGAGCTGTTTTTT	CASTPSAGAGNTGELFF
TRBV19	few	NA	TRBJ1-1	TGTGCCAGCGACGAGTCGAACACTGAAGCTTTCTTT	CASDESNTEAFF
TRBV5-6	NA	TRBD2	TRBJ2-1	TGTGCCAGCAGCTCGACCCGGACTAGCGGGAGATTGGGATCCTACAATGAGCAGTTCTTC	CASSSTRTSGRLGSYNEQFF
TRBV12-3/TRBV12-4	few	NA	TRBJ1-1	TGTGCCAGCAGCCCAGGGACGGGGGGTGAAGCTTTCTTT	CASSPGTGGEAFF
TRBV27	NA	NA	TRBJ2-1	TGTGCCAGCAGTTTGTCTGGGACTTACAATGAGCAGTTCTTC	CASSLSGTYNEQFF
TRBV30	few	NA	TRBJ2-7	TGTGCCTGGACAGGGCACGCATCCTACGAGCAGTACTTC	CAWTGHASYEQYF
TRBV6-4	NA	NA	TRBJ1-1	TGTGCCAGCAACCCCCCCTGGACTGAAGCTTTCTTT	CASNPPWTEAFF
TRBV27	NA	NA	TRBJ2-7	TGTGCCAGCAGAATAGACTACACTTGGTACTTC	CASRIDYTWYF
TRBV6-5	NA	NA	TRBJ2-5	TGTGCCAGCAGTTACGGTAGCCAAGAGACCCAGTACTTC	CASSYGSQETQYF
TRBV11-2	NA	TRBD1	TRBJ1-5	TGTGCCAGCAGTTTCTCGGGACAGGGCAATCAGCCCCAGCATTTT	CASSFSGQGNQPQHF
TRBV27	NA	NA	TRBJ1-6	TGTGCCAGCAGTTCCCCCGGGGGAGTTGGAGGTTCACCCCTCCACTTT	CASSSPGGVGGSPLHF
TRBV15	few	NA	TRBJ2-5	TGTGCCACCAGCAGAGCGGCTAGCATCGCGGAGACCCAGTACTTC	CATSRAASIAETQYF
TRBV12-3/TRBV12-4	NA	NA	TRBJ1-3	TGTGCCAGCAGTTGGGACGGATCCTACTCTGGAAACACCATATATTTT	CASSWDGSYSGNTIYF
TRBV5-6	NA	NA	TRBJ1-1	TGTGCCAGCAGCCCCATCGGGAGTCCCGGGTCTGAAGCTTTCTTT	CASSPIGSPGSEAFF
TRBV10-2	NA	NA	TRBJ1-6	TGCGCCAGCATAAGTGAGGGTAATTCACCCCTCCACTTT	CASISEGNSPLHF
TRBV30	NA	NA	TRBJ1-2	TGTGCCTATAGTACCTATGGCTACACCTTC	CAYSTYGYTF
TRBV27	NA	NA	TRBJ2-7	TGTGCCAGCAGTCCGACTATCTACGAGCAGTACTTC	CASSPTIYEQYF
TRBV5-1	once	NA	TRBJ2-7	TGCGCCAGCAGCTTGGAGTTTGGCGCCTACGAGCAGTACTTC	CASSLEFGAYEQYF
TRBV7-9	few	NA	TRBJ2-7	TGTGCCAGCAGTGGACGGAACTACGAGCAGTACTTC	CASSGRNYEQYF